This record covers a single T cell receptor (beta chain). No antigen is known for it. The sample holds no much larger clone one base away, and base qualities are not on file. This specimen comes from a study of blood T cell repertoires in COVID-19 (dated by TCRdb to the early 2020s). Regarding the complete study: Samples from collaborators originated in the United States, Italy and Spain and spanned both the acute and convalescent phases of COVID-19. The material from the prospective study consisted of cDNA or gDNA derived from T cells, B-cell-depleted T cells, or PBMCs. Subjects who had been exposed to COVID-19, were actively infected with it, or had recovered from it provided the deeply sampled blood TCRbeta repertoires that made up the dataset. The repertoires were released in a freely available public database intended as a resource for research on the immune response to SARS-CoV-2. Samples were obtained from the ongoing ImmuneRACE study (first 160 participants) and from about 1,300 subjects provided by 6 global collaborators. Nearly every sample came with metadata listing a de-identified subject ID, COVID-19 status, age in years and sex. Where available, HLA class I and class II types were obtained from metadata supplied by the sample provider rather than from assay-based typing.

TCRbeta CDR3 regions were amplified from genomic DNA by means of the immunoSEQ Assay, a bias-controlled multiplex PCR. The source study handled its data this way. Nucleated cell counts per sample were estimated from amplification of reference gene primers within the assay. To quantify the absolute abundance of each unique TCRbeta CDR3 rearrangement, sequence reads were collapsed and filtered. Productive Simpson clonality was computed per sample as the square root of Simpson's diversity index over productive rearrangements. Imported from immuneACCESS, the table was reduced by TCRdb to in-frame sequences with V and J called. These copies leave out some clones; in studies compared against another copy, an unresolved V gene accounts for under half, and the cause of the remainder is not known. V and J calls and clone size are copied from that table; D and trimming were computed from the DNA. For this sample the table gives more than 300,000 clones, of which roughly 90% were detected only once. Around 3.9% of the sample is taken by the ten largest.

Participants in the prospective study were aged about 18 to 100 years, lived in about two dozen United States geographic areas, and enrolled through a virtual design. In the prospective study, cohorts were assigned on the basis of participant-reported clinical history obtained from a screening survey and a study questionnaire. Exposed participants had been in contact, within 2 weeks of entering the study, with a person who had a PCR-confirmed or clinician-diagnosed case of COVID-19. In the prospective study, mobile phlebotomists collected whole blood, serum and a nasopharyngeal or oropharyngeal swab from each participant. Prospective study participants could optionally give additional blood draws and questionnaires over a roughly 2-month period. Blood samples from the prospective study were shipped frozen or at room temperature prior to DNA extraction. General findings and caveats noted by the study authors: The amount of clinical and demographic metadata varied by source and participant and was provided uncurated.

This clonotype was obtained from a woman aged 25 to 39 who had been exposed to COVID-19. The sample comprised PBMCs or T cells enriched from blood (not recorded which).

Here the CDR3 is given as CASSLRGQGSEKLFF. DNA sequence: TGTGCCAGCAGCCTCCGGGGACAGGGGAGTGAAAAACTGTTTTTT. The sequence is built from TRBV4-2 and TRBJ1-4; 10 junctional bases match TRBD1. Measured from the cysteine to the phenylalanine, the CDR3 is 15 residues long. Kept here is only the CDR3 DNA, which spans 45 bases and is read in frame from base 1. Trimming removed 4 bases from V and 7 bases from J; the gene matches leave 6 bases unexplained. From the germline V gene, CDR1 is LGHNA and CDR2 is YNFKEQ.